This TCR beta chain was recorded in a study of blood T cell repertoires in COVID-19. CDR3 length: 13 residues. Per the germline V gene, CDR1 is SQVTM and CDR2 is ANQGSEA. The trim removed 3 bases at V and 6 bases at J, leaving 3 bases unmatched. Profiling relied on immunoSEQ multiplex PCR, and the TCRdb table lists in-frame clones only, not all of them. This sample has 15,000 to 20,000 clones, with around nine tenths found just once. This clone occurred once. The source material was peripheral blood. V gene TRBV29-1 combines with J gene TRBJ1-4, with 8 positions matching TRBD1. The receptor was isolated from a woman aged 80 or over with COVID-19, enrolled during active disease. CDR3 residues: CSVEDRVHEKLFF. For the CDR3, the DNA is TGCAGCGTTGAGGACAGGGTGCATGAAAAACTGTTTTTT.